This TCR beta chain comes out of a study of Ad26.COV2.S vaccination and SARS-CoV-2 variants. Turning to the study itself: Donor was assigned to the Ad26.COV2.S arm of trial COV1001. Overall study results and limits: Breadth, reportedly substantial, characterized the spike-specific CD8+ and CD4+ T cell responses after vaccination.

Sequencing used immunoSEQ multiplex PCR; TCRdb keeps in-frame clones, though not all of them. Counted here are about 350,000 clones, approximately 90% occurring once; the ten biggest clones make up just under 5%. CDR3 length: 17 residues. Germline V lookup: CDR1 LGHNA, CDR2 YSLEER. Unmatched junction bases numbered 8, after V lost 0 bases and J lost 1 base. Treatment reported: roughly 20 received Ad26.COV2.S at low or high dose, single or two shots; roughly 5 received placebo; per-sample allocation not given. The study sampled participants on day 63 after the first vaccine or placebo injection. The donor was a Boston adult aged 18-55 years. Vaccine was an Ad26 vector expressing Wuhan-strain SARS-CoV-2 spike. For this clone: Antigen unknown.

Specimen: peripheral blood, collected in a trial of Ad26.COV2.S vaccine versus placebo. This receptor was obtained from a person between 18 and 60 years old who received the Ad26.COV2.S COVID-19 vaccine or a placebo. This chain uses TRBV4-3 with TRBJ1-1, with 7 bases lining up with TRBD1. CDR3 region: CASSQDRLGTANTEAFF. The CDR3 nucleotides read TGCGCCAGCAGCCAAGATCGGTTAGGGACAGCGAACACTGAAGCTTTCTTT.